This TCR beta chain was documented in a study of T cell responses to AZD1222 COVID-19 vaccine (dated by TCRdb to the early 2020s). Study-wide context: TCR sequencing was performed for 230 to 250 trial participants, of whom around 200 were given two doses of AZD1222 and 26 were given two doses of MenACWY control vaccine. Trial participants were enrolled by age into 18-55, 56-69 and 70-plus year subgroups, with roughly 160, 29 and 62 TCR-sequenced participants respectively. The full study reports these points: After two AZD1222 doses, both the breadth and the depth of spike-specific TCRs were significantly higher than at day 0 and than in MenACWY recipients. Reportedly, almost half of the unique spike-specific TCRs recognized epitopes lying outside the regions that are mutated in the B.1.351 and B.1.1.7 variants. Only a handful of AZD1222 recipients were SARS-CoV-2 seropositive at baseline, limiting conclusions about previously exposed vaccinees. Because no day 14 peak-response samples were available, the repertoires could be characterized only after the peak T cell response. Vaccine-associated CD4 TCRs spanned the whole spike protein, with dominant responses in regions 160-218 and 743-854. In the small 56-69-year group, the increase in depth fell short of significance, most likely because of low power. Participants were mostly white British, with more females than males. The authors suggested clonal diversity may have been underestimated.

The junction shows trimming of 4 bases on V and 6 bases on J, and the gene matches do not reach 10 bases of it. As encoded in the germline V gene, CDR1 is KGHSH while CDR2 is LQKENI. Including the terminal cysteine and phenylalanine, the CDR3 comprises 15 residues. The sequence is cut down to CDR3 DNA, 45 bases in frame from base 1. The CDR3 regions of human TCRbeta chains were analyzed by immunosequencing. From the authors' description of their analysis: Repertoire TCRs were matched against a reference library of SARS-CoV-2-specific TCRs generated with the MIRA antigen-specificity platform. Breadth meant the fraction of unique TCRs that were SARS-CoV-2-associated, whereas depth meant the fraction of total T cells that were SARS-CoV-2-associated. Each spike-specific TCR was assigned to its reactive spike region and to a CD4 or CD8 class using the MIRA data. Log10-transformed breadth and depth values were compared by one-way ANOVA with Sidak's multiple comparisons tests. TCRdb's version of the immuneACCESS table is confined to in-frame rearrangements and falls short of the full clone set. An unresolved V gene accounts for under half of the shortfall where checked; the remainder is of unknown origin. The DNA was the basis for D and trimming; V, J and clone size are from that table. In this sample the table shows approximately 140,000 clones, roughly nine tenths of which occur a single time. The top ten clonotypes cover about 4% of the sample.

Concerning this clone: The specificity of this receptor is unknown. No clone much larger than this one lies a single base away; base qualities are absent.

The time point label for this specimen denotes: about 28 days (+/-7) after the second vaccine dose. AZD1222 recipients with second doses at about 4 weeks or about 12 weeks were pooled, because spike-specific TCR depth and breadth did not differ between schedules. Vaccinee samples came from UK trials COV001 and COV002, including a single-blind randomized controlled phase 2/3 trial of AZD1222 (ChAdOx1 nCoV-19) in healthy adults. For TCRbeta chain sequencing, PBMC samples from trial participants were taken at day 0 and at day 28 after the second dose. The receptor comes from an adult who received the AZD1222 COVID-19 vaccine. Sample: peripheral blood, taken 28 days after the second AZD1222 dose. The rearranged segments are TRBV18 and TRBJ1-1; TRBD1 lines up with 8 middle nucleotides. Here the CDR3 is given as CASSLKQGGRAEAFF. Read as DNA, the sequence is TGTGCCAGCTCACTTAAACAGGGGGGCAGGGCTGAAGCTTTCTTT.